Listed below are T cell receptor beta chains from one sample, sequenced in a study of cytomegalovirus exposure and HLA in healthy donors. Repertoires were generated with immunoSEQ multiplex PCR, while TCRdb's copy carries only in-frame clones and drops some. Among 100,000 to 150,000 clones, about 82% were seen once, and the ten largest hold less than 2.5%. Sequencing input: PBMCs. Every receptor here comes from a man aged 50-60 years in good health and CMV-seronegative. CDR3s leave out the opening cysteine and the closing phenylalanine or tryptophan. Each record gives: clone size, V gene, J gene, CDR3 length, CDR3 protein. For some rows the clone size is stated as once, few or many, or as a class when expanded; others skip it.

clone_size: -
v_call: TRBV6-5
j_call: TRBJ1-2
cdr3_length: 12
cdr3_aa: ASSPGDRGRGYT

clone_size: -
v_call: TRBV5-6
j_call: TRBJ2-5
cdr3_length: 15
cdr3_aa: ASSLALAGPNQETQY

clone_size: few
v_call: TRBV15
j_call: TRBJ1-6
cdr3_length: 13
cdr3_aa: ATSRGGYLDSPLH

clone_size: few
v_call: TRBV20-1
j_call: TRBJ2-3
cdr3_length: 9
cdr3_aa: SAQGLDTQY

clone_size: -
v_call: TRBV7-8
j_call: TRBJ2-1
cdr3_length: 10
cdr3_aa: ASSLTGDEQF

clone_size: -
v_call: TRBV28
j_call: TRBJ2-1
cdr3_length: 14
cdr3_aa: ASSPPPTGYYNEQF

clone_size: -
v_call: TRBV30
j_call: TRBJ2-7
cdr3_length: 11
cdr3_aa: AWNLERTYEQY

clone_size: once
v_call: TRBV5-1
j_call: TRBJ1-2
cdr3_length: 14
cdr3_aa: ASSLSPAGLDYGYT

clone_size: -
v_call: TRBV5-4
j_call: TRBJ2-7
cdr3_length: 11
cdr3_aa: ASSLDPGSEQY

clone_size: -
v_call: TRBV2
j_call: TRBJ2-3
cdr3_length: 13
cdr3_aa: ASRRRGIGTDTQY

clone_size: -
v_call: TRBV7-9
j_call: TRBJ2-5
cdr3_length: 12
cdr3_aa: ASSWGDSQETQY

clone_size: -
v_call: TRBV28
j_call: TRBJ2-7
cdr3_length: 15
cdr3_aa: ASSYPLTGSNSYEQY